Below, 23 T cell receptor beta chains from the same sample are listed, as sequenced in a study of metastatic and nonmetastatic thyroid tumors. TCRdb reanalyzed the PCR reads via MiXCR. The table records some 8,800 clones, 22% of them present only once. Treatment of any kind had been given to no patient before thyroid surgery. The specimen sequenced was adjacent normal tissue. These receptors were taken from a female donor with papillary thyroid cancer or a benign thyroid nodule (not recorded which). Some clones in this sample may be carry-over from other donors' samples.

This clone was seen at least ten times. V gene TRBV18 combines with J gene TRBJ1-5; tentative D call: TRBD1 (5 bases). The CDR3 consists of 13 residues. The germline V and J ends were trimmed by 4 bases and 3 bases, with 7 bases remaining between them. Germline-derived CDR1 and CDR2 are KGHSH and LQKENI. CDR3 sequence (DNA): TGTGCCAGCTCACGGGGGACCAATCAGCCCCAGCATTTT. This sequence encodes CASSRGTNQPQHF.

This chain uses TRBV28 with TRBJ2-7; D is ambiguous. The CDR3 runs 12 residues. Trimming left V 4 bases short and J 6 bases short, with 10 bases between. Germline assignment: CDR1 MDHEN and CDR2 SYDVKM. In nucleotides, the CDR3 is TGTGCCAGCAGTTACGGCCTTGGCGAGCAGTACTTC. Amino acids: CASSYGLGEQYF. Full variable domain (rest looked up from reference TRBV28 and TRBJ2-7): DVKVTQSSRYLVKRTGEKVFLECVQDMDHENMFWYRQDPGLGLRLIYFSYDVKMKEKGDIPEGYSVSREKKERFSLILESASTNQTSMYLCASSYGLGEQYFGPGTRLTVT.

This clone was counted many times. The V call is TRBV18, the J call TRBJ2-5; tentative D call: TRBD1 (6 bases). V was trimmed by 4 bases and J by 2 bases, leaving 11 bases between them. The CDR3 spans 14 residues. Per germline, CDR1 KGHSH and CDR2 LQKENI. The CDR3 is CASSRTEVQETQYF. In nucleotides, the CDR3 is TGTGCCAGCTCACGGACAGAGGTACAAGAGACCCAGTACTTC.

The sample holds many counts of this clone. A much larger clonotype is one base distant, so this may be a read error. The identical CDR3 is also encoded by other nucleotide sequences in the sample. The rearrangement uses TRBV5-1 and TRBJ2-3; no clear D. Germline V gene lookup returns CDR1 SGHRS and CDR2 YFSETQ. CDR3 length equals 15 residues. In DNA, the CDR3 is TGTGCCAGCAGCTTGGTGGCCGGTAGCACAGATACGCAGTATTTT. Its translation: CASSLVAGSTDTQYF.

The table lists this clone with many counts. The sample has other DNA sequences that encode this CDR3 too. This CDR3 reads CASSPDTYNEQFF. In DNA, the CDR3 is TGTGCCAGCTCACCAGACACGTACAATGAGCAGTTCTTC. This chain links TRBV18 with TRBJ2-1, with unresolved D. Trimming removed 2 bases from V and 4 bases from J, with 6 bases in between. This CDR3 contains 13 residues. Germline lookup yields CDR1 KGHSH and CDR2 LQKENI.

This clone appeared many times. The chain recombines TRBV29-1 with TRBJ1-4; D is unclear. CDR1 SQVTM and CDR2 ANQGSEA come from the germline V gene. V was trimmed by 1 base and J by 8 bases, leaving 17 bases between them. This CDR3 comprises 15 residues. CDR3 loop: CSVEGGPGFGEKLFF. As DNA, the CDR3 is TGCAGCGTTGAAGGCGGTCCTGGGTTCGGGGAAAAACTGTTTTTT.

This clone has a handful of counts. The CDR3 region is CASSLGGQESYEQYF. CDR3 nucleotides: TGTGCCAGCAGCTTAGGGGGACAGGAATCCTACGAGCAGTACTTC. The chain is built from TRBV7-8 and TRBJ2-7; 8 nucleotides agree with TRBD1. Germline CDR1 and CDR2: SGHVS and FQNEAQ. Trimming took 1 base from V and 1 from J; bases not matched to a gene: 3. The CDR3 is 15 residues long.

As regards this clone: Germline is not matched at one junction end, which may reflect a read error. This chain links TRBV7-7 with TRBJ2-3; 16 positions agree with TRBD2. The V gene's germline CDR1 is SSHAT and CDR2 FNYEAQ (reference sequence). This CDR3 has 16 amino acids. CDR3 sequence reads: CASSPGLAGGPDTQYF. The CDR3 nucleotides read TGTGCTAGCAGCCCGGGACTAGCGGGGGGGCCAGATACGCAGTATTTT.

This clone was found many times. The CDR3 spells CSVSTSGRARTDIQYF. The CDR3, as DNA: TGCAGTGTAAGCACTAGCGGGAGGGCTAGAACGGACATTCAGTACTTC. The rearrangement uses TRBV20-1 and TRBJ2-4, with TRBD2 matching 13 bases. The CDR3 length is 16 residues. Germline V gene sequence: CDR1 DFQATT, CDR2 SNEGSKA (reference sequence). Trimming cost V 7 bases and J 8 bases; bases outside gene matches: 14.

This clone was observed once. Other DNA sequences in this specimen translate into the identical CDR3. The V and J genes are TRBV5-1 and TRBJ2-4, with 9 bases that match TRBD2. Trimming cost V 0 bases and J 4 bases; bases outside gene matches: 11. CDR1 and CDR2 from the germline V gene are SGHRS and YFSETQ. CDR3 length equals 18 residues. CDR3 DNA sequence: TGCGCCAGCAGCTTGGCGGGCCACCGGGGACTAGCAAAAAACATTCAGTACTTC. It specifies CASSLAGHRGLAKNIQYF.

This clone was detected ten times or more. This chain joins TRBV27 and TRBJ2-4; TRBD2 might be the D (5 bases). From germline, CDR1 is MNHEY and CDR2 SMNVEV (reference sequence). CDR3 length equals 16 residues. V was trimmed by 1 base and J by 1 base, leaving 11 bases between them. In DNA form, the CDR3 reads TGTGCCAGCAGTTTATATCAACCGGGGGCCAAAAACATTCAGTACTTC. Protein: CASSLYQPGAKNIQYF.

This clone turned up a few times. The gene calls are TRBV28 and TRBJ2-2; D gene ambiguous. The germline CDR1 and CDR2 sequences are MDHEN and SYDVKM. Deletions cut 5 bases from V and 7 bases from J, with 17 bases between. The CDR3 sequence is 15 residues long. The CDR3 nucleotides are TGTGCCAGCAGTCCTCTTGGAGTAAGATGCGGGGAGCTGTTTTTT. It codes for CASSPLGVRCGELFF.

This clone came up a few times. This chain links TRBV6-2 or TRBV6-3 with TRBJ1-5; D might be TRBD1 (6 bases). Germline values: CDR1 MNHEY, CDR2 SVGEGT. The CDR3 sequence is 16 residues long. Trimming left V 6 bases short and J 8 bases short, with 23 bases between. As DNA, the CDR3 is TGTGCCAGCAGCCGCCTAGGGACACGCGTTTATAAGCCCCAGCATTTT. Amino acid sequence: CASSRLGTRVYKPQHF.

In its sample, this clone ranks as medium-sized. The chain recombines TRBV11-3 with TRBJ2-3; 13 nucleotides line up with TRBD2. J gave up 5 bases and V 5 bases, and 7 bases lay outside the gene matches. Germline CDR1 SGHNT, CDR2 YENEEA. There are 16 residues in the CDR3. The CDR3 loop reads CASSPRTSGSIDTQYF. The CDR3 DNA follows: TGTGCCAGCAGCCCAAGGACTAGCGGGAGTATAGATACGCAGTATTTT.

The V and J genes are TRBV5-6 and TRBJ2-7; TRBD2 agrees at 10 bases. CDR1 is SGHDT, CDR2 YYEEEE, per germline. The J segment lost 5 bases and the V segment lost 0 bases, leaving 5 bases of the junction unmatched. This CDR3 region has 15 residues. The CDR3 sequence: CASSLVSGGAHEQYF. The CDR3, as DNA: TGTGCCAGCAGCTTGGTCAGCGGGGGGGCCCACGAGCAGTACTTC. The full variable domain, with the rest looked up from reference TRBV5-6 and TRBJ2-7, is DAGVTQSPTHLIKTRGQQVTLRCSPKSGHDTVSWYQQALGQGPQFIFQYYEEEERQRGNFPDRFSGHQFPNYSSELNVNALLLGDSALYLCASSLVSGGAHEQYFGPGTRLTVT.

The chain couples TRBV19 to TRBJ1-5, with TRBD1 matching 8 bases. V was pared by 6 bases and J by 1 base, with 8 bases of the junction left unmatched. Germline-derived CDR1 and CDR2 are LNHDA and SQIVND (reference sequence). The CDR3 extends over 16 amino acids. CDR3 sequence: CASSPTGGGSNQPQHF. CDR3 nucleotide sequence: TGTGCCAGTAGCCCTACAGGGGGTGGGAGCAATCAGCCCCAGCATTTT.

This clone was picked up many times. This chain uses TRBV5-6 with TRBJ1-2; 10 nucleotides match TRBD1. J was trimmed by 4 bases and V by 4 bases; bases with no gene match: 7. This CDR3 contains 15 residues. In germline, CDR1 is SGHDT, CDR2 YYEEEE. CDR3 amino acids: CASSINGQGVYGYTF. The CDR3 nucleotides read TGTGCCAGCAGCATAAACGGACAGGGGGTCTATGGCTACACCTTC.

The rearrangement joins TRBV28 to TRBJ2-1; D is unclear. The CDR3 has 15 amino acids. Per the germline V gene, CDR1 is MDHEN and CDR2 is SYDVKM. V gave up 3 bases and J gave up 0 bases, with 9 bases separating them. The CDR3 sequence: CASSFPGYSYNEQFF. DNA for the CDR3: TGTGCCAGCAGTTTTCCGGGCTACTCCTACAATGAGCAGTTCTTC. Filled out from reference TRBV28 and TRBJ2-1, the complete variable domain reads DVKVTQSSRYLVKRTGEKVFLECVQDMDHENMFWYRQDPGLGLRLIYFSYDVKMKEKGDIPEGYSVSREKKERFSLILESASTNQTSMYLCASSFPGYSYNEQFFGPGTRLTVL.

Worth noting for this clone: The CDR3 does not close with the conserved phenylalanine or tryptophan, likely indicating a read error. The DNA is left out, because the CDR3 cannot be placed on it with certainty; the CDR3 is given as TCRdb lists it. The J gene is TRBJ1-3, the V gene TRBV6-1. CDR1 and CDR2 from the germline V gene are MNHNS and SASEGT. The CDR3 is made up of 11 amino acids, end residues included. CDR3 in amino acids: CASRGGNTIFY.

This clone is classed as medium-sized. In DNA form, the CDR3 reads TGTGCCAGCAGTTTAGCGGTTTGGAACCCCCTCCACTTT. Protein product: CASSLAVWNPLHF. The V and J genes are TRBV27 and TRBJ1-6; D not certain. Germline V CDR1 and CDR2: MNHEY, SMNVEV (reference sequence). The V end lost 2 bases, the J end lost 13 bases, and 12 bases lay between the germline ends. CDR3 length: 13 amino acids.

This sequence joins TRBV6-1 and TRBJ2-7, with a possible D match to TRBD1 (6 bases). Germline lookup yields CDR1 MNHNS and CDR2 SASEGT. CDR3 length equals 13 residues. With 6 bases removed from V and 0 bases from J, the gap between germline ends came to 9 bases. The CDR3 DNA sequence: TGTGCCAGCAGATCAGGGGCCTCCTACGAGCAGTACTTC. It encodes CASRSGASYEQYF.

This clone was seen repeatedly, ten times or more. The CDR3 region has the DNA TGTGCCAGCAGTTTCCCAGGGAAGGGTGGAGAAAAACTGTTTTTT. Its translation: CASSFPGKGGEKLFF. The chain links TRBV28 to TRBJ1-4, with D possibly TRBD1 on 5 matching bases. Germline V gives CDR1 MDHEN, CDR2 SYDVKM. This CDR3 spans 15 amino acids. The V gene lost 3 bases and the J gene lost 8 bases, with 16 bases spanning the gap.

The sample holds many counts of this clone. The chain links TRBV4-1 to TRBJ2-6; D perhaps matches TRBD1 (5 bases). Germline-derived CDR1 and CDR2 are MGHRA and YSYEKL. This CDR3 region has 19 residues. V was clipped by 1 base and J by 0 bases, with 16 bases between them. DNA of the CDR3: TGCGCCAGCAGCCAAGTTTTCGCAGGGCTGAGCTCTGGGGCCAACGTCCTGACTTTC. Its translation: CASSQVFAGLSSGANVLTF.